A selection of T cell receptor beta chains follows, all from one sample in a study of breast tumors, draining lymph nodes, adjacent tissues. Each CDR3 protein gets one entry after TCRdb re-called the multiplex PCR reads with MiXCR. Of 150,000 to 200,000 distinct CDR3 sequences in the sample, approximately 33% were seen once. The sample was axillary lymph node tissue. These receptors all come from a female donor with breast cancer. Some clones in this sample may be carry-over from other donors' samples. Each CDR3 is given without its conserved first and last residue.

j_call v_call cdr3_aa
TRBJ2-3 TRBV10-3 AISPGLAGAGDTQY
TRBJ2-7 TRBV2 ASRKPGQSYEQY
TRBJ2-7 TRBV6-1 ASSRYSYEQY
TRBJ1-3 TRBV18 ASSPPGYSGNTIY
TRBJ2-7 TRBV12-3/TRBV12-4 ASCRGSYEQY
TRBJ2-7 TRBV11-2 ASSLGGTARDTEQY
TRBJ2-7 TRBV12-3/TRBV12-4 ASRVAYRTSGDEQY
TRBJ1-5 TRBV6-5 ASSQQGGNQPQH
TRBJ1-1 TRBV7-2 ASSLAATQNTEAF
TRBJ2-5 TRBV5-1 ASSPTGTGGAETQY
TRBJ2-3 TRBV30 AWMGLAGSLWAQY
TRBJ2-2 TRBV27 ASRARAGRTGELF
TRBJ2-7 TRBV18 ASSPASGRLYEQY
TRBJ2-1 TRBV24-1 ATSASSPRDVDGYNEQF
TRBJ2-7 TRBV30 AWSSQVRDEQY
TRBJ2-5 TRBV7-7 ASSSTGAGGVRTQY
TRBJ1-3 TRBV5-6 ASSLTPGQGNYGYTIY
TRBJ2-2 TRBV6-5 ASSYSPSTGELF
TRBJ2-1 TRBV5-6 ASSLAAVYNEQF
TRBJ1-1 TRBV25-1 ASTRQSNTEAF
TRBJ2-3 TRBV9 ASSHRGGGDTQY
TRBJ1-6 TRBV20-1 SARDPVNSPLH
TRBJ1-5 TRBV5-1 ASSLWGGGGQPQH
TRBJ2-7 TRBV4-2 ASSQGTGEQY
TRBJ1-5 TRBV6-4 ASSDEGGGQPQH
TRBJ2-1 TRBV6-1 ASSRSEGQGNNEQF
TRBJ2-3 TRBV7-3 ASSSRTGGSDTQY
TRBJ1-2 TRBV18 ASSPPSTGLYGYT
TRBJ1-1 TRBV15 ATSSSTGGEAF
TRBJ2-7 TRBV14 ASSPTDRGGYEQY
TRBJ1-2 TRBV20-1 SARGHPFEIYGYT
TRBJ2-2 TRBV2 ASSRMSGGNTGELF
TRBJ1-6 TRBV11-2 ASSLLQGPHNSPLH
TRBJ2-2 TRBV27 ASSSGTGIGELF
TRBJ1-2 TRBV4-1 ASSQAELGYT
TRBJ2-1 TRBV5-5 ASSPPTGGLYNEQF
TRBJ1-6 TRBV2 ASRDTNNSPLH
TRBJ2-1 TRBV7-9 ASSLGGQTETRYSYNEQF
TRBJ2-7 TRBV4-1 ASSPSSGPYEQY
TRBJ2-2 TRBV5-1 ASSLRTGGAGELF
TRBJ1-4 TRBV2 ASSVNGQVGTNEKPF
TRBJ1-3 TRBV12-3/TRBV12-4 ASKTRDRGSGSTIY
TRBJ2-7 TRBV7-2 ASTIPGTYEQY
TRBJ1-2 TRBV7-2 ASSLAARTGGIYGYT